Following are 13 T cell receptor beta chains from one sample sequenced in a study of identifying expanded T cells in peripheral blood. Only in-frame clones appear in the TCRdb table, and some are missing; sequencing was by immunoSEQ multiplex PCR. The profile shows about 100,000 clones, about 90% of them singletons. The specimen was blood. These receptors were obtained from a person aged 18 to 75 in good health.

V gene TRBV19 combines with J gene TRBJ1-1; the D gene is possibly TRBD1 (5 bases). The CDR3 has 13 amino acids. With 6 bases removed from V and 3 bases from J, the gap between germline ends came to 11 bases. CDR1 is LNHDA, CDR2 SQIVND, per germline (reference sequence). The CDR3 DNA is TGTGCCAGTAGAGACCGGGGGGACACTGAAGCTTTCTTT. Translated, it gives CASRDRGDTEAFF.

The CDR3 region has the DNA TGTGCCAGCAGCCCCTTAACAGGGGGAGGTACTGAAGCTTTCTTT. It yields the protein CASSPLTGGGTEAFF. This rearrangement joins TRBV7-6 to TRBJ1-1; TRBD1 matches 8 bases. V gave up 5 bases and J gave up 5 bases; unmatched junction bases: 10. Germline loops: CDR1 SGHVS, CDR2 FNYEAQ. CDR3 length: 15 residues. Variable domain in full (rest from reference TRBV7-6 and TRBJ1-1): GAGVSQSPRYKVTKRGQDVALRCDPISGHVSLYWYRQALGQGPEFLTYFNYEAQQDKSGLPNDRFSAERPEGSISTLTIQRTEQRDSAMYRCASSPLTGGGTEAFFGQGTRLTVV.

This clone has just one count. The V gene is TRBV6-5, the J gene TRBJ1-1; D not resolved. CDR3 length: 14 residues. Germline loops: CDR1 MNHEY, CDR2 SVGAGI. V dropped 4 bases and J dropped 6 bases, with 15 bases sitting between them. The CDR3 is CASSSSWGRAEAFF. CDR3 DNA sequence: TGTGCCAGCAGTTCCTCCTGGGGTAGGGCTGAAGCTTTCTTT.

Regarding this clone: One end of the junction fails to match germline, which may point to a read error. This rearrangement joins TRBV5-1 to TRBJ2-7; a weak D match, TRBD2 (6 bases). There are 12 residues in the CDR3. The germline gives CDR1 SGHRS, CDR2 YFSETQ. The CDR3 sequence is CASSQEGLNSDF. The CDR3 bases are TGCGCCAGCAGCCAGGAGGGCCTGAACAGCGACTTC.

The chain recombines TRBV18 with TRBJ1-1; D gene uncertain. This CDR3 has 12 residues. Germline V gives CDR1 KGHSH, CDR2 LQKENI. Trimming shortened V by 6 bases and J by 5 bases, and 10 bases separated the two germline ends. CDR3 amino acids: CASSPMRTEAFF. CDR3 DNA: TGTGCCAGCTCCCCCATGAGGACTGAAGCTTTCTTT.

The chain has TRBV30 and TRBJ1-1, with D maybe TRBD1 (5 bases). Germline CDR1 and CDR2: GTSNPN and SVGIG (reference sequence). V dropped 3 bases and J dropped 1 base, with 9 bases sitting between them. The CDR3 consists of 13 residues. CDR3: CAWRGPQNTEAFF. The CDR3 DNA sequence: TGTGCCTGGAGGGGGCCCCAGAACACTGAAGCTTTCTTT.

The gene calls are TRBV5-6 and TRBJ1-2, with D possibly matching TRBD1 (5 bases). Per the germline V gene, CDR1 is SGHDT and CDR2 is YYEEEE. The CDR3 loop spans 14 amino acids. V was shortened by 3 bases and J by 1 base, with 10 bases between the two germline ends. For the CDR3, the DNA is TGTGCCAGCAGCTGGGGACGGAATAACTATGGCTACACCTTC. Translating gives CASSWGRNNYGYTF.

The rearrangement uses TRBV27 and TRBJ1-1; no clear D. V was clipped by 6 bases and J by 3 bases, with 23 bases between them. The CDR3 runs 17 residues. Germline V lookup: CDR1 MNHEY, CDR2 SMNVEV (reference sequence). The CDR3 DNA reads TGTGCCAGCAGGCCACTCGGGTCTCGTGGTTCGGACACTGAAGCTTTCTTT. Amino acid sequence: CASRPLGSRGSDTEAFF.

V and J are TRBV18 and TRBJ2-5, with a tentative D call TRBD1 (5 bases). Germline CDR1 reads KGHSH; CDR2 reads LQKENI. CDR3 size: 17 residues. The V gene lost 4 bases and the J gene lost 5 bases, with 23 bases spanning the gap. CDR3 in amino acids: CASSLSPYPGNWETQYF. CDR3 DNA sequence: TGTGCCAGCTCACTATCCCCTTACCCAGGGAACTGGGAGACCCAGTACTTC. Together with reference TRBV18 and TRBJ2-5, the CDR3 gives the full variable domain: NAGVMQNPRHLVRRRGQEARLRCSPMKGHSHVYWYRQLPEEGLKFMVYLQKENIIDESGMPKERFSAEFPKEGPSILRIQQVVRGDSAAYFCASSLSPYPGNWETQYFGPGTRLLVL.

This clone was seen only once. This chain uses TRBV5-5 with TRBJ2-2; D might be TRBD1 or TRBD2, each matching 5 bases. Germline V gene lookup returns CDR1 SGHKS and CDR2 YYEKEE (reference sequence). With 4 bases removed from V and 7 bases from J, the gap between germline ends came to 11 bases. This CDR3 is built from 13 residues. The CDR3 here is CASSQGPGGELFF. The CDR3 DNA sequence: TGTGCCAGCAGCCAGGGACCGGGCGGGGAGCTGTTTTTT.

The chain couples TRBV6-1 to TRBJ1-1; 7 nucleotides agree with TRBD1. Losses at the gene ends were 7 bases for V and 3 bases for J; bases not matched to a gene: 8. CDR3 size: 14 residues. CDR1 is MNHNS and CDR2 is SASEGT in the germline V gene. CDR3 loop: CASTPGGLHTEAFF. The CDR3 coding sequence is TGTGCCAGCACCCCAGGGGGGTTACACACTGAAGCTTTCTTT.

This chain connects TRBV10-3 to TRBJ2-5; TRBD2 agrees at 7 bases. The CDR3 has 17 amino acids. Germline V CDR1 and CDR2: ENHRY, SYGVKD. V gave up 6 bases and J gave up 7 bases; unmatched junction bases: 20. Here the CDR3 reads CAISERDLRLLGGTQYF. Here the CDR3 DNA reads TGTGCCATCAGCGAGCGGGACCTACGGCTGTTAGGTGGGACCCAGTACTTC.

The chain combines TRBV9 with TRBJ2-7, with a tentative D call TRBD2 (6 bases). Trimming cost V 2 bases and J 0 bases, with 9 bases left between them. Germline V lookup: CDR1 SGDLS, CDR2 YYNGEE. This CDR3 is 14 amino acids long. The CDR3, as DNA: TGTGCCAGCAGCGTGGCGGAGGGCTCCTACGAGCAGTACTTC. Translation: CASSVAEGSYEQYF.